This note documents a single T cell receptor (beta chain) sequence. No antigen is known for it. No base quality values were provided; no much bigger clone lies one nucleotide off. The CDR3 regions of human TCRbeta chains were analyzed by immunosequencing. As for the authors' bioinformatics: Repertoire TCRs were matched against a reference library of SARS-CoV-2-specific TCRs generated with the MIRA antigen-specificity platform. Breadth meant the fraction of unique TCRs that were SARS-CoV-2-associated, whereas depth meant the fraction of total T cells that were SARS-CoV-2-associated. Each spike-specific TCR was assigned to its reactive spike region and to a CD4 or CD8 class using the MIRA data. Log10-transformed breadth and depth values were compared by one-way ANOVA with Sidak's multiple comparisons tests. In its TCRdb copy, this immuneACCESS table keeps in-frame sequences only and misses some clones. Where compared with another copy, unresolved V genes explain less than half of these, and the others have no known cause. V and J calls and clone size come straight from that table; D and trimming were deduced from the DNA. This sample is represented by tens of thousands of clones; more than 60% of them were singletons. The ten largest account for 27% of the sample.

The data derive from a study of T cell responses to AZD1222 COVID-19 vaccine (dated by TCRdb to the early 2020s). For context, the study as a whole: TCR sequencing was performed for over 230 trial participants, of whom about 200 were given two doses of AZD1222 and 26 were given two doses of MenACWY control vaccine. Trial participants were enrolled into age subgroups of 18-55, 56-69 and 70-plus years, which contained approximately 150, 28 and 58 TCR-sequenced participants, respectively.

The intended sense of this specimen's time point label: about 28 days (+/-7) after the second vaccine dose. Taken with the paper, the label for treatment or condition translates to: meningococcal conjugate vaccine given as trial control. The vaccinee samples were drawn from two UK trials, COV001 and COV002, one of which was a single-blind randomized controlled phase 2/3 trial testing AZD1222 (ChAdOx1 nCoV-19) in healthy adults. Trial participant PBMC samples were collected at day 0 and day 28 after the second dose for TCRbeta chain sequencing. The V end loses 7 bases and the J end loses 5 bases, and a stretch of 14 bases separates them. From the cysteine through the phenylalanine, the CDR3 covers 13 amino acids. Only the CDR3 DNA is retained, 39 bases long and in frame from the first base. From a lookup of the germline V gene, CDR1 and CDR2 are SNHLY and FYNNEI. The paper's findings and limits, for the study overall: CD4 TCRs associated with the vaccine covered the entire spike protein, and the dominant responses were in regions 160-218 and 743-854. After two AZD1222 doses, spike-specific TCR breadth and depth were significantly higher than at day 0 and than in MenACWY recipients. No day 14 peak-response samples were available, so repertoires were characterized only after the peak T cell response. Participants were mostly white British and included more females than males, and it was suggested by the authors that clonal diversity may have been underestimated. Reportedly, almost half of the unique spike-specific TCRs recognized epitopes lying outside the regions that are mutated in the B.1.351 and B.1.1.7 variants. In the small 56-69-year group, the increase in depth fell short of significance, most likely because of low power. Conclusions about previously exposed vaccinees were limited because only six AZD1222 recipients were SARS-CoV-2 seropositive at baseline.

The V and J genes are TRBV2 and TRBJ1-1, with the D gene not confidently named. The starting material was peripheral blood, obtained 28 days after the second dose of the MenACWY control vaccine. The TCR comes from an adult who received the MenACWY meningococcal vaccine as a control. The CDR3 protein sequence reads: CASKFQVETEAFF. The DNA sequence is TGTGCCAGCAAGTTTCAAGTTGAGACTGAAGCTTTCTTT.